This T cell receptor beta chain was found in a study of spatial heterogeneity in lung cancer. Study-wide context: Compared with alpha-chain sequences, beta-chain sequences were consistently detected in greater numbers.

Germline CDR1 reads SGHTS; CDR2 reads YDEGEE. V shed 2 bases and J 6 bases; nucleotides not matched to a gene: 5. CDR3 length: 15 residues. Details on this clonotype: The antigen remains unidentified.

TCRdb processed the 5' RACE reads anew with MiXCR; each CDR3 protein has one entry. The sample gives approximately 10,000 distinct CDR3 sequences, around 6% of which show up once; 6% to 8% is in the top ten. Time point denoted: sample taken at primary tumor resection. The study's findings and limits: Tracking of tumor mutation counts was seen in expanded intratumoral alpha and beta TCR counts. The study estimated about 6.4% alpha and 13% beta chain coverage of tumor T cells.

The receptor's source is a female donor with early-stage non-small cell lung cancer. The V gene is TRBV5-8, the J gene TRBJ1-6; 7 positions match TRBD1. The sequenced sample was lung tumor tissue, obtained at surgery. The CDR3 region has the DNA TGTGCCAGCAGCTTCATTGCAGGGGGTAATTCACCCCTCCACTTT. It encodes CASSFIAGGNSPLHF.